Here is one TCR beta chain with its context. A much bigger clone sits one base away, suggesting this may be a read error. The sample is drawn from a study of T cells after yellow fever vaccination. MiXCR was run by TCRdb on the 5' RACE reads, yielding one entry per CDR3 protein. The table has about 400,000 distinct CDR3 sequences, roughly 6.1% seen once. The CDR3 is 12 amino acids. V lost 9 bases and J lost 4, with 12 bases in between. V gene TRBV23-1 combines with J gene TRBJ1-1; D is uncertain. TRBV23-1 is reported as an ORF; its role is uncertain. The specimen was PBMCs, collected 5 days after the yellow fever booster vaccination. The TCR was taken from a man younger than 45 who received the YFV17D yellow fever vaccine. CDR3 bases: TGCGCCAGAAAGCCGGAGGGCACTGAAGCTTTCTTT. Amino acid sequence: CARKPEGTEAFF.